This TCR beta chain was identified in a study of CD8+CD57+ T cells in acquired aplastic anemia. Study context: Mean DNA quantity obtained from sorted CD4+ and CD8+ cells was approximately 3 ug.

CDR3 and TCR beta VDJ profiling relied on genomic DNA as the template. TCRdb ran MiXCR on the reads and lists one entry per CDR3 protein. Of about 240,000 distinct CDR3 sequences listed, more than 45% were seen once; the top ten hold 7.8%. A word on this clonotype: The antigen is undetermined.

This CDR3 region has 13 residues. Germline V gives CDR1 KGHDR, CDR2 SFDVKD. Trimming removed 6 bases at V and 6 bases at J, with 11 bases between. The authors sequenced patients whose flow cytometry had shown CD8+CD57+ cell expansion. Everyone among the patients had severe acquired aplastic anemia. Among the patients, none had received any therapy at the time of blood sampling. Broader study findings: Patients were compared with controls for CD8+ Simpson's diversity, and no significant difference emerged.

The rearrangement links TRBV24-1 to TRBJ1-5; D is undetermined. Specimen: sorted CD4+, CD8+, or CD8+CD57+ T cells (not recorded which) from PBMCs. The clonotype comes from a human donor with aplastic anemia. The DNA for the CDR3 is TGTGCCACCAGTTTAGTACGGGGTCAGCCCCAGCATTTT. This sequence encodes CATSLVRGQPQHF.